This T cell receptor (beta chain) was sequenced in a study of cytomegalovirus exposure and HLA in healthy donors (dated by TCRdb to the late 2010s). With regard to the full study: In an earlier analysis of under 600 of the donors, 276 Gb of sequence data and just under 120 million unique TCR beta sequences from about 190 million T cells were reported. Typing coverage differed by locus: A, B, C, DRB1 and DQB1 were typed in about 620-640 donors, DQA1 in about 500, DPA1 in approximately 600, and DPB1 in just under 480. The study aimed to test whether cataloging public T cell receptors could reveal signatures of past pathogen exposure. Along with the roughly 670-subject first cohort, a separate validation cohort of over 90 different subjects was used. Donor age, sex, ethnicity and CMV serostatus were compiled together with the repertoire data. Every discovery cohort repertoire had been produced on one sequencing platform. Class I and class II HLA loci were covered by the typing at four-digit resolution. A later genetic analysis took genome-wide SNP genotypes for about 60% of the roughly 670 donors and used that subset as a discovery cohort. Among 300 to 450 genotyped donors of the cohort, an average of 235,054 unique TCR beta nucleotide sequences were sequenced per donor, around 18% of them non-productive. Of the roughly 390 genotyped donors, 65% to 90% fell in the genetic ancestry cluster associated with self-reported Caucasian donors. The T cell repertoires of some 700 subjects were profiled by immunosequencing and related to cytomegalovirus serostatus. In an earlier analysis of a few hundred of the donors, high-throughput TCR beta sequencing was used to judge whether each TCR beta V gene segment behaved as functional or pseudogenic. The study combined high-throughput TCR immunosequencing, statistical association of individual TCRs with disease status, and machine learning to predict cytomegalovirus infection status. Roughly 5 DR-DQ haplotypes were handled as single units for association and clustering because linkage in the cohort was strong. In a later analysis, previously published TCR beta repertoires from 500 to 750 donors were re-analyzed and high-resolution HLA genotyping was added so that TCR occurrence patterns could be studied. Rather than using new phenotypic data, the later analysis identified candidate immune exposures from TCR beta sequences and from how often those sequences occurred across donors. An early release that covered 640 HLA-typed donors contained about 300 gigabases of sequencing data and tens of millions of unique TCR sequences.

In total, roughly 670 healthy bone marrow donors made up the cohort. All cohort members were sampled while nominally healthy, although unrecorded immune exposures were likely present. The donor tested CMV seronegative, placing the donor among the approximately 400 seronegative members of the cohort. Every donor gave a peripheral blood sample, and the peripheral blood mononuclear cells from that sample were used for TCR beta sequencing. The Qiagen DNeasy Blood Extraction Kit was used to extract genomic DNA from the blood cell samples. Concerning this clone: The antigen it binds to is not known. Base qualities are not recorded, but no much larger clone differs from it by a single base.

Libraries came from the immunoSEQ multiplex PCR assay. For the multiplex PCR, a mixture combining 60 forward primers for TCR Vbeta segments and 13 reverse primers for TCR Jbeta segments was used. A multiplex PCR assay on genomic DNA amplified the CDR3 region of rearranged TCR beta genes. The Illumina HiSeq System was used to sequence the amplified TCR beta libraries as 87-base-pair reads. Processing in the source paper ran as follows. Across the 700 or so repertoires, a later analysis counted around 80 million unique TCR beta chains, roughly 11 million of which were shared by at least two donors. Raw reads were error-corrected and collapsed into unique sequences with a nearest-neighbor algorithm that merged closely related sequences to remove PCR and sequencing errors. To assign V, D and J gene segments, CDR3 sequences were aligned to IMGT reference sequences. For a sequence to be retained, a match of at least six nucleotides to both a V gene segment and a J gene segment was required. A rearrangement counted as productive if the CDR3 had no stop codons and remained in frame with V and J, and every other rearrangement counted as non-productive. Following IMGT convention, CDR3 was defined as the stretch from the second conserved V-encoded cysteine to the conserved J-encoded phenylalanine. In an earlier analysis of roughly 580 of the donors, sequences lacking an unambiguous match to a single V gene segment were excluded. In an earlier analysis of around 600 of the donors, V segments were called functional above 56.7% productive rearrangements and were called segregating when the between-donor standard deviation exceeded 5%. A statistical classification framework was developed to diagnose cytomegalovirus status using the catalog of TCR beta chain sequences. In a later analysis, TCR nucleotide sequences were compared against IMGT/GENE-DB human TR gene sequences so that V and J genes could be assigned. The TCRdist pipeline was used in a later analysis to assign CDR3 sequences and most-parsimonious VDJ recombination scenarios. A later analysis defined each TCR beta chain by its CDR3 amino acid sequence plus V-gene family, and excluded reads lacking a unique V-gene family. A later analysis removed 600 or so highly shared, low-generation-probability nucleotide sequences to deal with suspected cross-contamination and a sequencing artifact. In a later analysis, a clonal expansion index was calculated for each public chain from normalized within-repertoire ranks of inferred template counts. Generation probabilities in a later analysis came from a VDJ recombination model fitted to out-of-frame rearrangements, and those results were checked against IGoR. In a later analysis, TCR-TCR, TCR-HLA and TCR-CMV co-occurrence was scored with hypergeometric tests, and a repertoire-size bias correction was applied to TCR pairs. To estimate false discovery rates, a later analysis permuted the HLA or CMV assignments 20 times. In a later analysis, co-occurring TCRs were grouped using DBSCAN, with TCRdist sequence similarity added in when clustering inside HLA-allele-positive subsets. For co-occurrence clustering, repertoires with fewer than 30,000 or more than 120,000 public chains were excluded, along with about five repertoires with anomalous nucleotide sharing. Held by TCRdb, this immuneACCESS table contains in-frame sequences only and omits some clones. Under half of the omission traces to an unresolved V gene where checked; the cause of the rest is unknown. The V and J calls and clone size come from that table; D and trimming were worked out from the DNA. Counted in this sample were 250,000 to 300,000 clones; around nine tenths of them appeared once. Around 1.7% of the sample is held by the ten biggest clonotypes.

The full study reports these points: Compared with the roughly 710-donor mean, donors in an Asian-associated ancestry cluster had fewer N-insertions in productive TCRs, according to a later genetic analysis. Because counts were too low, some 17 rarely observed V segments, including chromosome 9 orphons, were left out of the earlier analysis of some 640 of the donors. Linkage disequilibrium might explain the correlated functional status among segregating V segments, but an unknown experimental factor could not be excluded. A total of about 180 TCR beta chains were listed by the study as associated with cytomegalovirus. In an earlier analysis of 587 of the donors, most TCR beta V segments were observed in productive rearrangements about 90% or about 30% of the time, broadly matching IMGT annotations. A later analysis found that most CMV-associated TCR beta chains appeared HLA-restricted, with HLA associations seemingly driven largely by CMV exposure. Presence/absence analyses assumed roughly uniform sequencing depth across donors, an assumption that may not hold. The classifier was reported to diagnose cytomegalovirus status with high specificity and sensitivity in both the original and validation cohorts. Strong co-occurrence of HLA alleles, especially DR and DQ, made assigning TCR associations to individual alleles difficult. An association between a missense DCLRE1C variant and V-gene and J-gene trimming of TCR beta chains was found in a later genetic analysis and replicated in an independent cohort. In a later analysis, several top co-occurrence clusters were reported to appear linked to parvovirus B19, influenza, CMV and Epstein-Barr virus. Only TCR beta chains were sequenced in this cohort, and the absence of alpha or paired-chain data limited detectable features. Specific HLA alleles were associated with 16,951 TCR beta sequences at a false discovery rate of 0.05 in a later analysis. A cluster of highly shared sequence variants was judged likely to represent a technical artifact of the sequencing pipeline. Some IMGT-functional V segments, including TRBV6-2 and TRBV6-3, could not be told apart with the 87-base-pair reads, so those segments were excluded. Most TCR sequences were observed very rarely across donors, whereas some public TCRs were present in many individuals. In vitro tests confirmed that a few of the cytomegalovirus-associated TCR beta chains recognize cytomegalovirus antigens. Compared with equally common non-associated chains, HLA-associated TCR beta chains in a later analysis were more clonally expanded and had lower generation probabilities. HLA typing was unavailable for some donors at each locus, so association tests used only the typed subset. For the cohort, immune exposure information was limited to CMV serostatus. It was suggested by the authors that the approach could potentially be generalized to other disease states and immunological phenotypes. A further reported finding was that TCR beta sequences accurately predicted the HLA-A and HLA-B alleles for most subjects in the first cohort. In a later analysis, the rate of TCR association differed among HLA loci, with DRB1 alleles having the most associated TCRs and HLA-C alleles having the fewest.

The CDR3 goes from the cysteine to the phenylalanine over 15 residues. Of all the DNA, just the CDR3 is kept, 45 bases in frame from base 1. V is reduced by 3 bases and J by 6 bases, leaving a spacing of 15 bases between them. The germline V gene (reference sequence) yields LNHDA for CDR1 and SQIVND for CDR2. The sequenced sample was PBMCs. The chain uses TRBV19 and TRBJ2-1, with the D segment identity uncertain. The TCR sequence derives from a girl between 2 and 10 years old in good health and CMV-seronegative. The CDR3 has the sequence CASSMSLVVSNEQFF. The DNA reads TGTGCCAGTAGTATGTCGCTGGTAGTGAGCAATGAGCAGTTCTTC.